These 30 T cell receptor beta chains were all obtained from the same sample, sequenced in a study of blood T cell repertoires in COVID-19. Using immunoSEQ multiplex PCR, the repertoire was profiled, and TCRdb retains in-frame clones only, with some absent. The data show under 250,000 clones, with 92% seen just once and over 0.65% held by the top ten. Material for sequencing was peripheral blood. The receptors originated from a man in his thirties or forties with COVID-19, enrolled during active disease.

V gene TRBV5-1 combines with J gene TRBJ2-3; D gene ambiguous. Germline V gives CDR1 SGHRS, CDR2 YFSETQ. The V gene lost 0 bases and the J gene lost 0 bases, with 11 bases spanning the gap. This CDR3 has 16 amino acids. CDR3 residues: CASSLDRFPSTDTQYF. DNA of the CDR3: TGCGCCAGCAGCTTGGATCGGTTTCCTAGCACAGATACGCAGTATTTT.

The V and J genes are TRBV6-5 and TRBJ1-4; D unresolved. This CDR3 is 13 amino acids long. Trimming shortened V by 6 bases and J by 0 bases, and 5 bases separated the two germline ends. Germline V gives CDR1 MNHEY, CDR2 SVGAGI. The CDR3 sequence is CASRQPTNEKLFF. The CDR3 DNA is TGTGCCAGCAGACAGCCAACTAATGAAAAACTGTTTTTT.

This sequence joins TRBV5-1 and TRBJ2-5, with 12 positions matching TRBD2. Germline trimming cut 2 bases from V and 5 bases from J; bases unmatched to any gene: 7. Germline CDR1 is SGHRS and CDR2 is YFSETQ. This CDR3 contains 16 residues. The chain's CDR3 is CASSFSASGGVETQYF. CDR3 DNA sequence: TGCGCCAGCAGCTTCTCCGCTAGCGGGGGGGTCGAGACCCAGTACTTC.

The chain has TRBV30 and TRBJ2-7; possible D gene TRBD2, 5 bases. V was clipped by 0 bases and J by 4 bases, with 7 bases between them. The CDR3 has 12 residues. Germline assignment: CDR1 GTSNPN and CDR2 SVGIG (reference sequence). The CDR3, as DNA: TGTGCCTGGAGTGTACGCGGGTACGAGCAGTACTTC. Its protein product is CAWSVRGYEQYF.

The genes are TRBV5-1 and TRBJ2-1; 12 bases fit TRBD2. The germline V gene encodes CDR1 SGHRS and CDR2 YFSETQ. The CDR3 contains 15 residues. Trimming took 4 bases from V and 7 from J; bases not matched to a gene: 6. The CDR3 DNA follows: TGCGCCAGCAGCCCCCTAGCGGGGGGGAGAAATGAGCAGTTCTTC. Amino acid sequence: CASSPLAGGRNEQFF.

As to this clone: The junction departs from germline at one end; a sequencing error may be responsible. The V gene is TRBV3-1 (or the pseudogene TRBV3-2), the J gene TRBJ1-2; no firm D call. In germline, CDR1 is LGHDT, CDR2 YNNKEL (reference sequence). The length of the CDR3 is 12 residues. CDR3 nucleotides: TGTGCCAGCAGCCAAGGGGGAGGGCATCCCGCCTTC. It translates to CASSQGGGHPAF.

V is TRBV5-1 and J is TRBJ1-6, with D maybe TRBD1 (5 bases). There are 14 residues in the CDR3. Germline lookup yields CDR1 SGHRS and CDR2 YFSETQ. The V gene lost 4 bases and the J gene lost 8 bases, with 13 bases spanning the gap. The CDR3 is CASSKTQGDSPLHF. CDR3 sequence (DNA): TGCGCCAGCAGCAAGACCCAAGGGGATTCACCCCTCCACTTT.

V and J are TRBV10-3 and TRBJ1-5; 7 bases fit TRBD1. Germline values: CDR1 ENHRY, CDR2 SYGVKD. This CDR3 contains 14 residues. V lost 5 bases to trimming and J lost 2 bases; unmatched junction nucleotides: 3. This chain's CDR3 is CAISTGVGNQPQHF. DNA for the CDR3: TGTGCCATCAGTACAGGGGTCGGCAATCAGCCCCAGCATTTT.

V and J are TRBV6-1 and TRBJ1-4; D may be TRBD1 (5 bases). CDR1 is MNHNS and CDR2 is SASEGT in the germline V gene. V was cut by 2 bases and J by 3 bases, with 10 bases left in between. This CDR3 contains 15 residues. The DNA for the CDR3 is TGTGCCAGCAGTGAACCAGGGTTTGCTAATGAAAAACTGTTTTTT. Its translation: CASSEPGFANEKLFF.

This clone has a handful of counts. The chain is built from TRBV7-9 and TRBJ1-5; TRBD1 might be the D (6 bases). The CDR3 is 14 residues long. V shed 5 bases and J shed 0 bases, with 8 bases lying between them. Germline CDR1 and CDR2: SEHNR and FQNEAQ (reference sequence). CDR3 loop: CASSRDNSNQPQHF. The CDR3 region has the DNA TGTGCCAGCAGCCGGGACAATAGCAATCAGCCCCAGCATTTT.

This chain links TRBV12-5 with TRBJ1-1; 7 bases match TRBD1. There are 14 residues in the CDR3. Trimming took 5 bases from V and 6 from J; bases not matched to a gene: 9. CDR1 and CDR2 from the germline V gene are LGHNT and FRNRAP. CDR3 loop: CASGPPTGVAEAFF. The CDR3 DNA reads as TGTGCTAGTGGTCCGCCAACAGGGGTGGCTGAAGCTTTCTTT.

On this clone itself: Other DNA sequences in this sample translate to the same CDR3. The CDR3 protein is CASSYRGQTTDTQYF. The CDR3, as DNA: TGTGCCAGCAGTTACAGGGGACAGACAACAGATACGCAGTATTTT. The rearrangement joins TRBV6-5 to TRBJ2-3; 7 nucleotides align to TRBD1. CDR3 length: 15 residues. J was trimmed by 3 bases and V by 2 bases; bases with no gene match: 5. The V gene's germline CDR1 is MNHEY and CDR2 SVGAGI.

With regard to this clone: Other nucleotide sequences from this sample produce the same CDR3. The chain uses TRBV9 and TRBJ2-1, with 12 bases identical to TRBD2. The CDR3 length is 15 residues. Per the germline V gene, CDR1 is SGDLS and CDR2 is YYNGEE. Trimming removed 3 bases from V and 4 bases from J; junction bases left unmatched: 2. The CDR3 spells CASSAGTSGYNEQFF. The CDR3, as DNA: TGTGCCAGCAGCGCAGGGACTAGCGGGTACAATGAGCAGTTCTTC.

The rearrangement joins TRBV5-1 to TRBJ1-2; TRBD1 matches at 8 bases. Germline V lookup: CDR1 SGHRS, CDR2 YFSETQ. Losses at the gene ends were 4 bases for V and 3 bases for J; bases not matched to a gene: 14. The CDR3 is made up of 17 amino acids. The CDR3 spells CASSPFQLKDRDYGYTF. The CDR3 nucleotides read TGCGCCAGCAGCCCATTTCAACTAAAGGACAGGGACTATGGCTACACCTTC. Full variable domain (remainder filled in from reference TRBV5-1 and TRBJ1-2): KAGVTQTPRYLIKTRGQQVTLSCSPISGHRSVSWYQQTPGQGLQFLFEYFSETQRNKGNFPGRFSGRQFSNSRSEMNVSTLELGDSALYLCASSPFQLKDRDYGYTFGSGTRLTVV.

This chain connects TRBV5-6 to TRBJ1-1; D may be TRBD1 (6 bases). Looked up from germline, CDR1 is SGHDT and CDR2 is YYEEEE. The germline V and J ends were trimmed by 2 bases and 2 bases, with 16 bases remaining between them. The CDR3 spans 16 residues. In DNA, the CDR3 is TGTGCCAGCAGCTTACGGGGGGGCGCAATCAACACTGAAGCTTTCTTT. This codes for CASSLRGGAINTEAFF.

The J gene is TRBJ1-1, the V gene TRBV6-6, with 7 bases identical to TRBD1. CDR3 length equals 14 residues. Trimming removed 6 bases from V and 6 bases from J; junction bases left unmatched: 10. From germline, CDR1 is MNHNY and CDR2 SVGAGI (reference sequence). This chain's CDR3 is CASRGGALIAEAFF. For the CDR3, the DNA is TGTGCCAGCAGAGGGGGCGCTTTAATTGCTGAAGCTTTCTTT.

The J gene is TRBJ1-3, the V gene TRBV7-2; 7 positions match TRBD1. V was clipped by 5 bases and J by 2 bases; unmatched bases: 3. This CDR3 is built from 14 residues. Germline-derived CDR1 and CDR2 are SGHTA and FQGNSA. The CDR3 region is CASSPDRAGNTIYF. The CDR3 DNA sequence: TGTGCCAGCAGCCCAGACAGGGCTGGAAACACCATATATTTT.

This chain links TRBV2 with TRBJ1-6, with TRBD1 matching 7 bases. Losses at the gene ends were 6 bases for V and 2 bases for J; bases not matched to a gene: 4. Germline V gene data show CDR1 as SNHLY and CDR2 as FYNNEI. This CDR3 has 15 amino acids. CDR3 loop: CASSLTGTYNSPLHF. The CDR3 nucleotides read TGTGCCAGCAGCCTGACAGGGACCTATAATTCACCCCTCCACTTT.

The chain joins TRBV14 to TRBJ1-2; 7 bases fit TRBD1. The CDR3 loop spans 16 amino acids. Germline CDR1 and CDR2: SGHDN and FVKESK. J lost 5 bases, V lost 3 bases, and 12 bases had no gene match. The CDR3 protein is CASSQSYRGSKYGYTF. CDR3 in DNA: TGTGCCAGCAGCCAGAGTTACAGGGGATCCAAGTATGGCTACACCTTC.

The chain links TRBV9 to TRBJ2-2, with D possibly being TRBD1 (6 bases). The V gene lost 4 bases and the J gene lost 0 bases, with 7 bases spanning the gap. CDR3 length equals 14 residues. Germline CDR1 and CDR2: SGDLS and YYNGEE. This CDR3 is CASSRDTNTGELFF. The CDR3, as DNA: TGTGCCAGCAGCAGGGACACGAACACCGGGGAGCTGTTTTTT.

The rearrangement joins TRBV4-1 to TRBJ1-1; possibly TRBD1 for D (5 bases). The length of the CDR3 is 15 residues. The V end was cut by 8 bases, the J end by 7 bases, with 23 bases between. Germline V gene sequence: CDR1 MGHRA, CDR2 YSYEKL. DNA for the CDR3: TGCGCCAGCCGAAAAGGGGTAGGGGCAGACAGTGAAGCTTTCTTT. Its protein product is CASRKGVGADSEAFF.

The chain couples TRBV10-3 to TRBJ1-2; possible D gene TRBD1, 5 bases. The CDR3 sequence is 12 residues long. The germline V gene encodes CDR1 ENHRY and CDR2 SYGVKD. The V end was cut by 3 bases, the J end by 6 bases, with 8 bases between. Here the CDR3 DNA reads TGTGCCATCAGTGACAGGGAGGATGGCTACACCTTC. Protein product: CAISDREDGYTF.

The CDR3 sequence: CSVHRGVEAFF. CDR3 nucleotide sequence: TGCAGCGTTCACAGGGGGGTTGAAGCTTTCTTT. The chain recombines TRBV29-1 with TRBJ1-1; the match to TRBD1 covers 8 bases. Germline lookup yields CDR1 SQVTM and CDR2 ANQGSEA. This CDR3 spans 11 amino acids. J lost 7 bases, V lost 5 bases, and 3 bases had no gene match.

This clone was counted only a few times. The CDR3 bases are TGTGCCAGCAGCTCGCAGGATAGCAATCAGCCCCAGCATTTT. This translates into CASSSQDSNQPQHF. The chain recombines TRBV7-2 with TRBJ1-5; D is unresolved. The CDR3 is 14 amino acids. V gave up 4 bases and J gave up 0 bases, with 7 bases separating them. CDR1 and CDR2 (germline): SGHTA, FQGNSA.

The V and J genes are TRBV2 and TRBJ1-2; 10 nucleotides agree with TRBD1. Looked up from germline, CDR1 is SNHLY and CDR2 is FYNNEI. The CDR3 is 15 residues long. The V segment lost 3 bases and the J segment 7 bases; nucleotides outside the gene matches: 8. In nucleotides, the CDR3 is TGTGCCAGCAGTGAGGATGGGACAGGGGTATTTGGCTACACCTTC. Protein: CASSEDGTGVFGYTF.

The CDR3 loop reads CAWSVGGYEQYF. The DNA of the CDR3 is TGTGCCTGGAGTGTGGGGGGATACGAGCAGTACTTC. The rearrangement links TRBV30 to TRBJ2-7, with D maybe TRBD2 (6 bases). Germline lookup yields CDR1 GTSNPN and CDR2 SVGIG (reference sequence). Trimming removed 0 bases at V and 4 bases at J, with 7 bases between. CDR3 length equals 12 residues.

The chain is built from TRBV27 and TRBJ2-2; D ambiguous. This CDR3 region has 14 residues. V was clipped by 2 bases and J by 2 bases, with 6 bases between them. In germline, CDR1 is MNHEY, CDR2 SMNVEV (reference sequence). In nucleotides, the CDR3 is TGTGCCAGCAGTTTAGCCCTAAACACCGGGGAGCTGTTTTTT. This translates into CASSLALNTGELFF.

This chain links TRBV5-1 with TRBJ2-7, with TRBD2 matching 11 bases. The CDR3 runs to 17 residues. Trimming at V came to 4 bases and at J to 0 bases, leaving 9 bases not matched to a gene. Germline CDR1 SGHRS, CDR2 YFSETQ. The CDR3 sequence is CASSPLTSGDTSYEQYF. CDR3 sequence (DNA): TGCGCCAGCAGCCCACTGACTAGCGGGGATACCTCCTACGAGCAGTACTTC.

V and J are TRBV6-2 or TRBV6-3 and TRBJ1-4; D is unresolved. The CDR3 runs 16 residues. Trimming took 4 bases from V and 1 from J, leaving 13 bases between them. CDR1 and CDR2 (germline): MNHEY, SVGEGT. The CDR3 DNA reads as TGTGCCAGCAGTTCGCCTAGGCAGAGAACTAATGAAAAACTGTTTTTT. Its translation: CASSSPRQRTNEKLFF.

This rearrangement joins TRBV4-2 to TRBJ1-1; D remains unclear. Looked up from germline, CDR1 is LGHNA and CDR2 is YNFKEQ. Trimming removed 5 bases from V and 5 bases from J, with 9 bases in between. The CDR3 has 12 residues. The CDR3 DNA reads as TGTGCCAGCAGCTTCGGAGGAACTGAAGCTTTCTTT. This gives the protein CASSFGGTEAFF.